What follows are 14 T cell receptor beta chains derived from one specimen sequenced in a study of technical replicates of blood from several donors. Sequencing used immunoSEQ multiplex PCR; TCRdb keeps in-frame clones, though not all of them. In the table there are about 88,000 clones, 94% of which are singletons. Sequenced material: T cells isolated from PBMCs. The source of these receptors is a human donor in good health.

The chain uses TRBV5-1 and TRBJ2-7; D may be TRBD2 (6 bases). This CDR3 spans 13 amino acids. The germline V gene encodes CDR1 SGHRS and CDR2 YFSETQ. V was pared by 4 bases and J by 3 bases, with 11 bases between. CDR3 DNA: TGCGCCAGCAGCAGAACCGGGAGCTACGAGCAGTACTTC. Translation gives CASSRTGSYEQYF. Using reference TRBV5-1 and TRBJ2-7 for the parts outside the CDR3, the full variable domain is KAGVTQTPRYLIKTRGQQVTLSCSPISGHRSVSWYQQTPGQGLQFLFEYFSETQRNKGNFPGRFSGRQFSNSRSEMNVSTLELGDSALYLCASSRTGSYEQYFGPGTRLTVT.

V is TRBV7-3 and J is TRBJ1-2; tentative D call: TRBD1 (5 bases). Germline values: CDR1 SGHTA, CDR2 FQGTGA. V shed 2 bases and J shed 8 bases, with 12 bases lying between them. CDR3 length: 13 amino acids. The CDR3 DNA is TGTGCCAGCAGCTTAGGGCAGGGTCGGGGCTACACCTTC. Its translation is CASSLGQGRGYTF.

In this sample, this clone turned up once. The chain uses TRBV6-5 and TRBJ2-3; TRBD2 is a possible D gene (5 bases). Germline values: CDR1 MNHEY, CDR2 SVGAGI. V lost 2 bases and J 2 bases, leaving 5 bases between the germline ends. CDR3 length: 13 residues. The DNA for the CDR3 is TGTGCCAGCAGTTACGACTACACAGATACGCAGTATTTT. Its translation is CASSYDYTDTQYF.

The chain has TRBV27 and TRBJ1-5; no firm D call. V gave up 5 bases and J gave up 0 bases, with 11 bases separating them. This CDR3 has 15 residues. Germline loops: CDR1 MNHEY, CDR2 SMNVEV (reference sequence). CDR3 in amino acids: CASSVSGYSNQPQHF. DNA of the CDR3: TGTGCCAGCAGTGTTTCCGGGTATAGCAATCAGCCCCAGCATTTT.

This CDR3 reads CASSDRGLASNQPQHF. The CDR3 DNA follows: TGTGCCAGTAGTGACAGGGGGCTCGCGAGCAATCAGCCCCAGCATTTT. The chain is built from TRBV19 and TRBJ1-5; 10 nucleotides line up with TRBD1. Germline V gene lookup returns CDR1 LNHDA and CDR2 SQIVND (reference sequence). J gave up 1 base and V 5 bases, and 5 bases lay outside the gene matches. The CDR3 is 16 amino acids. Complete variable domain (other parts from reference TRBV19 and TRBJ1-5): DGGITQSPKYLFRKEGQNVTLSCEQNLNHDAMYWYRQDPGQGLRLIYYSQIVNDFQKGDIAEGYSVSREKKESFPLTVTSAQKNPTAFYLCASSDRGLASNQPQHFGDGTRLSIL.

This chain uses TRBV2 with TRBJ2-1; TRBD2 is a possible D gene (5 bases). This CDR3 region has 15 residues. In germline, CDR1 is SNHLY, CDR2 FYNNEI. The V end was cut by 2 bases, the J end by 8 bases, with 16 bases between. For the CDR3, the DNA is TGTGCCAGCAGTGAAATCCCGTACCAAGCGGATGAGCAGTTCTTC. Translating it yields CASSEIPYQADEQFF. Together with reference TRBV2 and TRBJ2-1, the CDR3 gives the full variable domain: EPEVTQTPSHQVTQMGQEVILRCVPISNHLYFYWYRQILGQKVEFLVSFYNNEISEKSEIFDDQFSVERPDGSNFTLKIRSTKLEDSAMYFCASSEIPYQADEQFFGPGTRLTVL.

CDR3: CASSLVALLGGEADEQFF. The CDR3 DNA reads as TGCGCCAGCAGCTTGGTCGCATTACTAGGGGGAGAGGCTGATGAGCAGTTCTTC. The chain uses TRBV5-1 and TRBJ2-1, with D possibly matching TRBD1 (6 bases). Germline V gives CDR1 SGHRS, CDR2 YFSETQ. The CDR3 covers 18 residues. The V end lost 0 bases, the J end lost 8 bases, and 24 bases lay between the germline ends.

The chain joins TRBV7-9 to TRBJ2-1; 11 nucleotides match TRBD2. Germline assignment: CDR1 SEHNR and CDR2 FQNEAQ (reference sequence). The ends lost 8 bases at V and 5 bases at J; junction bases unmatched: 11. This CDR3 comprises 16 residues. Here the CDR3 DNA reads TGTGCCAGCGTTAGCGGGAGGGCCATTGGCCACAATGAGCAGTTCTTC. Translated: CASVSGRAIGHNEQFF.

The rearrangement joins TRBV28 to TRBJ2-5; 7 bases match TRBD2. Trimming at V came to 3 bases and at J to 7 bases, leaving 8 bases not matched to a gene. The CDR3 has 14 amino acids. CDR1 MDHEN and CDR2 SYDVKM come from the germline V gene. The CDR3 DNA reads TGTGCCAGCAGTTTGGGCGGGAGTGTGGTGACCCAGTACTTC. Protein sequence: CASSLGGSVVTQYF.

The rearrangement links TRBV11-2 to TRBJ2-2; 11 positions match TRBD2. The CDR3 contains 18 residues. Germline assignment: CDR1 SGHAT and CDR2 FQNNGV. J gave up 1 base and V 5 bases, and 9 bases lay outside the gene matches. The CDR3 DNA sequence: TGTGCCAGCAGCCCTCCGGGGGGGACTAGCGGGAACACCGGGGAGCTGTTTTTT. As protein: CASSPPGGTSGNTGELFF.

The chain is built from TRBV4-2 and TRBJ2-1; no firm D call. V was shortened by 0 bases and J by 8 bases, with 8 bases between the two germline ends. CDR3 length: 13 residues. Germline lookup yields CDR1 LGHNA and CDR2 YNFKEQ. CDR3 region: CASSQDPLYEQFF. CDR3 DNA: TGTGCCAGCAGCCAAGATCCGTTGTATGAGCAGTTCTTC.

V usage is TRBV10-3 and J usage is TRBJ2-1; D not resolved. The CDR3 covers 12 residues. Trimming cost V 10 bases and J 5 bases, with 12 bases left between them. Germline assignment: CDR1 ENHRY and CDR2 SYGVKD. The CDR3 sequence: CASAEWDNEQFF. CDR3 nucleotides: TGTGCCAGCGCGGAGTGGGACAATGAGCAGTTCTTC.

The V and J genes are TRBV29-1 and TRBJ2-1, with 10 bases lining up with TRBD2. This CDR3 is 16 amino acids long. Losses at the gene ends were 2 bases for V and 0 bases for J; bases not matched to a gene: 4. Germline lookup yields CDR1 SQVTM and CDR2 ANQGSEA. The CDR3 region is CSVELSGRASYNEQFF. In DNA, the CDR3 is TGCAGCGTTGAACTAAGCGGGAGGGCCTCCTACAATGAGCAGTTCTTC.

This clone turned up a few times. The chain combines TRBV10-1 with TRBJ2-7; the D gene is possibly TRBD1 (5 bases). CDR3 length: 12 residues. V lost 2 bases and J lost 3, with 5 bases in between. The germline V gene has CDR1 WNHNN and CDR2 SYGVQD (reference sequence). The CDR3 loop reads CASSEQGYEQYF. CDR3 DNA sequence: TGCGCCAGCAGTGAGCAGGGCTACGAGCAGTACTTC.